This passage covers 14 T cell receptor beta chains from one sample sequenced in a study of T cells after yellow fever vaccination (dated by TCRdb to between 2018 and 2021). What the treatment or condition label conveys for this sample: live attenuated yellow fever vaccine strain. The library relied on 5' RACE. TCRdb records Illumina HiSeq 2500 as the sequencer. TCRdb trimmed public reads at Q25 via fastp, called clones via MiXCR and kept in-frame beta chains. Every distinct CDR3 protein forms one entry, paired with its most common genes and DNA. In all, the sample holds roughly 520,000 distinct CDR3 sequences, and 21% of those were seen once. Roughly a sixth of the sample goes to the ten largest clones. The material was PBMCs, obtained about 20 days after the first yellow fever vaccination. The receptors here all came from a man younger than 35 who received the YFV17D yellow fever vaccine.

The V call is TRBV6-1, the J call TRBJ1-1; weak D call: TRBD1 (6 bases). The CDR3 length is 17 residues. The germline V gene encodes CDR1 MNHNS and CDR2 SASEGT. With 7 bases removed from V and 4 bases from J, the gap between germline ends came to 25 bases. The CDR3 is CASTKRDSRGRATEAFF. For the CDR3, the DNA is TGTGCCAGCACTAAAAGGGATAGTCGGGGGCGGGCCACTGAAGCTTTCTTT.

The V call is TRBV7-2, the J call TRBJ1-6; D remains ambiguous. V gave up 3 bases and J gave up 9 bases, with 12 bases separating them. The CDR3 extends over 14 amino acids. Germline V lookup: CDR1 SGHTA, CDR2 FQGNSA. CDR3 sequence (DNA): TGTGCCAGCAGCTTGTACAGTGGGCTTTCACCCCTCCACTTT. Translating gives CASSLYSGLSPLHF.

This clonotype was picked up a small number of times. The chain employs TRBV6-2 or TRBV6-3 and TRBJ2-7, with 7 bases that match TRBD1. The germline gives CDR1 MNHEY, CDR2 SVGEGT. V shed 2 bases, J shed 3 bases, and the junction held 1 base outside the gene matches. The CDR3 is made up of 13 amino acids. CDR3 sequence (DNA): TGTGCCAGCAGTTACCGGACAGGCTACGAGCAGTACGTC. Translating it yields CASSYRTGYEQYV.

The chain has TRBV4-2 and TRBJ1-4; D gene ambiguous. Trimming took off 0 bases at V and 1 base at J, with 6 bases between the two ends. CDR3 length equals 15 residues. Looked up from germline, CDR1 is LGHNA and CDR2 is YNFKEQ. The CDR3 loop reads CASSQDPGTNEKLFF. The DNA of the CDR3 is TGTGCCAGCAGCCAAGATCCAGGAACTAATGAAAAACTGTTTTTT.

This clonotype has just a few counts. The V and J genes are TRBV5-1 and TRBJ1-2, with TRBD1 identical over 9 bases. This CDR3 comprises 17 residues. Germline V CDR1 and CDR2: SGHRS, YFSETQ. J gave up 6 bases and V 0 bases, and 12 bases lay outside the gene matches. The CDR3 spells CASSLAKTGTGQDGYTF. CDR3 nucleotides: TGCGCCAGCAGCTTGGCTAAAACCGGGACAGGGCAAGATGGCTACACCTTC.

V gene TRBV4-2 combines with J gene TRBJ1-4; tentative D call: TRBD1 (5 bases). This CDR3 region has 16 residues. CDR1 and CDR2 (germline): LGHNA, YNFKEQ. Trimming removed 1 base from V and 5 bases from J, with 14 bases in between. Here the CDR3 DNA reads TGTGCCAGCAGCCAAGGTCCCTTAGGGGCGAATGAAAAACTGTTTTTT. Translating it yields CASSQGPLGANEKLFF.

In its sample, this clonotype was seen a few times. The chain combines TRBV7-2 with TRBJ2-3; 7 bases are a match to TRBD1. Germline V gives CDR1 SGHTA, CDR2 FQGNSA. The junction had 6 bases not matched to a gene; V was cut back by 5 bases and J by 1 base. This CDR3 is built from 15 residues. CDR3 region: CASSSRDSRTDTQYF. The CDR3 bases are TGTGCCAGCAGCAGTCGGGACAGCCGCACAGATACGCAGTATTTT. Using reference TRBV7-2 and TRBJ2-3 for the parts outside the CDR3, the full variable domain is GAGVSQSPSNKVTEKGKDVELRCDPISGHTALYWYRQSLGQGLEFLIYFQGNSAPDKSGLPSDRFSAERTGGSVSTLTIQRTQQEDSAVYLCASSSRDSRTDTQYFGPGTRLTVL.

This clonotype has just a few counts. The gene calls are TRBV4-1 and TRBJ2-3; possible D gene TRBD2, 5 bases. Trimming shortened V by 0 bases and J by 0 bases, and 7 bases separated the two germline ends. Germline CDR1 is MGHRA and CDR2 is YSYEKL. CDR3 length equals 15 residues. DNA for the CDR3: TGCGCCAGCAGCCAAGAATGGACTAGCACAGATACGCAGTATTTT. Protein sequence: CASSQEWTSTDTQYF.

This chain connects TRBV14 to TRBJ2-1, with D possibly TRBD1 on 6 matching bases. The CDR3 is made up of 16 amino acids. CDR1 and CDR2 (germline): SGHDN, FVKESK. Trimming shortened V by 4 bases and J by 4 bases, and 17 bases separated the two germline ends. DNA for the CDR3: TGTGCCAGCAGCCTACAACCACAGGGCTTATACAATGAGCAGTTCTTC. Residues: CASSLQPQGLYNEQFF.

The sample holds a few counts of this clonotype. V gene TRBV4-3 combines with J gene TRBJ2-5, with TRBD1 as a possible D gene (5 bases). The V and J ends lost 2 bases and 5 bases respectively, with 18 bases between them. This CDR3 has 16 residues. From germline, CDR1 is LGHNA and CDR2 YSLEER. The CDR3 sequence is CASSQSGRGVGETQYF. The DNA of the CDR3 is TGCGCCAGCAGCCAATCAGGAAGGGGCGTTGGGGAGACCCAGTACTTC.

This clonotype came up a few times. The V call is TRBV5-1, the J call TRBJ1-1, with TRBD1 as a possible D gene (5 bases). The CDR3 sequence is 16 residues long. CDR1 and CDR2 (germline): SGHRS, YFSETQ. Deletions cut 7 bases from V and 3 bases from J, with 22 bases between. The CDR3 reads CASQQMGGNVDTEAFF. The CDR3 DNA is TGCGCCAGCCAACAGATGGGGGGGAATGTGGACACTGAAGCTTTCTTT.

In its sample, this clonotype was seen a few times. The J gene is TRBJ2-7, the V gene TRBV5-1, with 8 bases matching TRBD1. The V gene's germline CDR1 is SGHRS and CDR2 YFSETQ. J gave up 5 bases and V 0 bases, and 4 bases lay outside the gene matches. The CDR3 sequence is 14 residues long. The CDR3 reads CASSLGGTGDEQYF. For the CDR3, the DNA is TGCGCCAGCAGCTTGGGGGGGACAGGCGACGAGCAGTACTTC.

The V gene is TRBV3-1, the J gene TRBJ2-7; perhaps D is TRBD1 or TRBD2 (5 bases each). The CDR3 loop spans 18 amino acids. V was trimmed by 4 bases and J by 4 bases, leaving 26 bases between them. The germline V gene encodes CDR1 LGHDT and CDR2 YNNKEL (reference sequence). This CDR3 is CASSRAPKTGTLNYEQYF. For the CDR3, the DNA is TGTGCCAGCAGCCGCGCTCCAAAAACCGGGACCCTCAATTACGAGCAGTACTTC.

The chain has TRBV25-1 and TRBJ2-3; the D is unclear. Looked up from germline, CDR1 is MGHDK and CDR2 is SYGVNS. With 3 bases removed from V and 7 bases from J, the gap between germline ends came to 5 bases. The CDR3 sequence is 11 residues long. DNA of the CDR3: TGTGCCAGCAGTGATCCGAATACGCAGTATTTT. Protein: CASSDPNTQYF.